Listed below are T cell receptor beta chains from one sample, sequenced in a study of identical twins. TCRdb analysed the 5' RACE reads with MiXCR anew, one entry per CDR3 protein. The sample consists of around 1.7 million distinct CDR3 sequences, roughly a third of them appearing once. Material for sequencing was cord blood. The receptor source for this set is a newborn girl in good health. The CDR3 runs from the conserved cysteine through the conserved F or W. The D gene is left open where the match is weak. Clone size is given for some rows only: seen once, a few or many times, or a class if the clone is expanded.

cdr3_length	j_call	v_call	d_call	clone_size	cdr3_aa	cdr3_nt
16	TRBJ1-4	TRBV5-5	-	-	CASSFREGGPNEKLFF	TGTGCCAGCAGCTTTCGGGAGGGGGGTCCTAATGAAAAACTGTTTTTT
14	TRBJ1-5	TRBV18	TRBD1	-	CASSRRDRGQPQHF	TGTGCCAGCTCACGTCGGGACAGGGGTCAGCCCCAGCATTTT
14	TRBJ2-1	TRBV29-1	-	many	CSVVASPYYNEQFF	TGCAGCGTTGTGGCTAGCCCCTACTACAATGAGCAGTTCTTC
15	TRBJ2-7	TRBV20-1	-	-	CSAPSGLLGYNEQYF	TGCAGTGCTCCCTCGGGCCTTCTGGGCTACAACGAGCAGTACTTC
13	TRBJ2-3	TRBV20-1	TRBD2	-	CSARVLAGDTQYF	TGCAGTGCTAGAGTTCTAGCGGGAGATACGCAGTATTTT
16	TRBJ2-1	TRBV11-2	-	few	CASSHPWGRGHNEQFF	TGTGCCAGCAGCCACCCCTGGGGAAGGGGCCACAATGAGCAGTTCTTC
14	TRBJ1-6	TRBV2	TRBD1	few	CASRAGTGFPPLHF	TGTGCCAGCAGAGCCGGGACAGGGTTTCCACCCCTCCACTTT
14	TRBJ1-4	TRBV20-1	-	few	CSARTRSGNEKLFF	TGCAGTGCTAGGACCAGGTCGGGCAATGAAAAACTGTTTTTT
15	TRBJ2-3	TRBV7-2	-	-	CASTTNGFSTGTQYF	TGTGCCAGCACCACGAATGGGTTTAGCACAGGTACGCAGTATTTT
15	TRBJ2-1	TRBV12-3/TRBV12-4	-	few	CASSLGHSGKNEQFF	TGTGCCAGCAGTTTGGGTCATAGCGGAAAAAATGAGCAGTTCTTC
15	TRBJ2-4	TRBV5-1	TRBD2	many	CASSFKREKENIQYF	TGCGCCAGCAGCTTTAAGCGGGAGAAAGAAAACATTCAGTACTTC
16	TRBJ2-1	TRBV6-2/TRBV6-3	-	few	CASTSSSAGPNNEQFF	TGTGCCAGCACTTCGTCCTCCGCCGGGCCAAACAATGAGCAGTTCTTC
11	TRBJ2-2	TRBV20-1	-	-	CSARNTGELFF	TGCAGTGCTAGGAACACCGGGGAGCTGTTTTTT
15	TRBJ2-7	TRBV7-8	-	-	CASSLGIIQVYEQYF	TGTGCCAGCAGCTTAGGCATTATACAGGTCTACGAGCAGTACTTC
14	TRBJ2-3	TRBV5-6	TRBD2	few	CASSFVLLAGEQYF	TGTGCCAGCAGCTTTGTCCTTCTAGCGGGAGAACAGTATTTT
13	TRBJ2-3	TRBV11-2	-	few	CASSLFVADTQYF	TGTGCCAGCAGCTTATTCGTTGCAGATACGCAGTATTTT
14	TRBJ2-5	TRBV5-1	-	few	CASSLRPNQETQYF	TGCGCCAGCAGCTTGCGGCCAAACCAAGAGACCCAGTACTTC
15	TRBJ2-7	TRBV18	-	-	CASSESKGDVYEQYF	TGTGCCAGCTCAGAGTCAAAGGGAGATGTCTACGAGCAGTACTTC
13	TRBJ2-3	TRBV5-1	-	-	CASIPVDTDTQYF	TGCGCCAGCATCCCGGTAGACACAGATACGCAGTATTTT
13	TRBJ1-1	TRBV12-3/TRBV12-4	TRBD1	-	CASSLGTVSEAFF	TGTGCCAGCAGTCTCGGGACAGTATCTGAAGCTTTCTTT
16	TRBJ1-2	TRBV9	-	-	CASSGPQEKGVYGYTF	TGTGCCAGCAGCGGACCACAGGAAAAGGGCGTCTATGGCTACACCTTC
15	TRBJ2-3	TRBV9	-	-	CASSPHARARDTQYF	TGTGCCAGCAGCCCCCATGCGCGAGCTAGAGATACGCAGTATTTT
16	TRBJ2-5	TRBV5-1	TRBD2	-	CASSFELAGAKETQYF	TGCGCCAGCAGCTTCGAACTAGCGGGGGCTAAAGAGACCCAGTACTTC
13	TRBJ2-5	TRBV20-1	TRBD1	-	CSATRTGRETQYF	TGCAGTGCTACTAGGACAGGGAGGGAGACCCAGTACTTC
15	TRBJ2-1	TRBV12-3/TRBV12-4	-	-	CASSLIEGSTGEQFF	TGTGCCAGCAGTTTAATCGAGGGCAGCACGGGTGAGCAGTTCTTC
15	TRBJ2-7	TRBV27	TRBD1	-	CASRSDRGPSREQYF	TGTGCCAGCAGATCGGACAGGGGGCCGTCCCGCGAGCAGTACTTC
13	TRBJ2-5	TRBV30	-	-	CAWSVYGSGEQYF	TGTGCCTGGAGTGTATACGGGTCGGGTGAGCAGTACTTC
16	TRBJ1-6	TRBV15	-	-	CATSRSRTERNSPLHF	TGTGCCACCAGCAGATCCAGGACAGAACGGAATTCACCCCTCCACTTT
16	TRBJ1-2	TRBV27	-	-	CASSRAPGPLVYGYTF	TGTGCCAGCAGTCGAGCGCCGGGACCGTTAGTCTATGGCTACACCTTC
13	TRBJ2-7	TRBV3-1	-	many	CASSPRPSYEQYF	TGTGCCAGCAGTCCCCGCCCCTCCTACGAGCAGTACTTC
15	TRBJ1-1	TRBV6-6	-	-	CASSWDGYMNTEAFF	TGTGCCAGCAGCTGGGACGGCTACATGAACACTGAAGCTTTCTTT
15	TRBJ1-5	TRBV10-3	-	-	CAISPVQGSNQPQHF	TGTGCCATCAGCCCAGTACAGGGTAGCAATCAGCCCCAGCATTTT
15	TRBJ2-1	TRBV5-5	-	-	CASRPGHPSYNEQFF	TGTGCCAGCCGACCGGGACACCCCTCCTACAATGAGCAGTTCTTC